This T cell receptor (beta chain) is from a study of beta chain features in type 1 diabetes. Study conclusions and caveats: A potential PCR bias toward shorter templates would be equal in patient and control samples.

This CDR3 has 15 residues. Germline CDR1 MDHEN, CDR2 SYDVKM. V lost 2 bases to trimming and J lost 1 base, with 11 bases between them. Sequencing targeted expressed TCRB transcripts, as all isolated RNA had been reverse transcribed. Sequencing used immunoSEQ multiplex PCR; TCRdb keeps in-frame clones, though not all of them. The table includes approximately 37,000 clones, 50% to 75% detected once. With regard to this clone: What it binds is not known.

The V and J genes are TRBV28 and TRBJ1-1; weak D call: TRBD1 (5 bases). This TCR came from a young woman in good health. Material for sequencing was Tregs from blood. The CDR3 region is CASSLPQGGNTEAFF. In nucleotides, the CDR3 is TGTGCCAGCAGTTTACCCCAGGGTGGGAACACTGAAGCTTTCTTT.